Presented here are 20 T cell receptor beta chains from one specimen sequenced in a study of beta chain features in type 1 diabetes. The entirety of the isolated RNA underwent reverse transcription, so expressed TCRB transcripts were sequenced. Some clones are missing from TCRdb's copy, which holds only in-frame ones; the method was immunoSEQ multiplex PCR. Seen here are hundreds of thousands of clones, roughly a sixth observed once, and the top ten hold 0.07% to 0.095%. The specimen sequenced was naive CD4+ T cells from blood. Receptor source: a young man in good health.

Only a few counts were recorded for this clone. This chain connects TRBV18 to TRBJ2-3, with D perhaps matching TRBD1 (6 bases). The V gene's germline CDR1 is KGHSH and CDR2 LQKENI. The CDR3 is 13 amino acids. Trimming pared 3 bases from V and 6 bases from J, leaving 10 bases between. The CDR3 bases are TGTGCCAGCTCACCTCTTGACAGGGATACGCAGTATTTT. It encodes CASSPLDRDTQYF.

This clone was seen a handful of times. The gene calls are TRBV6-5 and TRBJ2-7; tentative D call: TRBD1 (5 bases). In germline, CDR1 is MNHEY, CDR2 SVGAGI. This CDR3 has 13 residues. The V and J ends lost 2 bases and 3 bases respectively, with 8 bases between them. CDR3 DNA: TGTGCCAGCAGTTACCCCCAGGGCTACGAGCAGTACTTC. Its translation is CASSYPQGYEQYF.

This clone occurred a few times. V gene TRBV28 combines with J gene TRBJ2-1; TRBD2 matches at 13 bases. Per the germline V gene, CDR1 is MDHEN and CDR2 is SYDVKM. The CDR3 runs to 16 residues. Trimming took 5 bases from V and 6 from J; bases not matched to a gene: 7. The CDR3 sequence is CASSPRTSGSVNEQFF. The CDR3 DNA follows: TGTGCCAGCAGTCCAAGGACTAGCGGGAGTGTCAATGAGCAGTTCTTC.

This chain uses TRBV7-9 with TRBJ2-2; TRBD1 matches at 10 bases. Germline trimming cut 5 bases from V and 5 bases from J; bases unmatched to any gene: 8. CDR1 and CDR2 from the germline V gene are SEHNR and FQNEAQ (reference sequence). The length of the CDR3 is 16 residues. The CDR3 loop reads CASSPGTGDRTGELFF. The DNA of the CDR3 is TGTGCCAGCAGCCCCGGGACAGGGGACAGAACCGGGGAGCTGTTTTTT. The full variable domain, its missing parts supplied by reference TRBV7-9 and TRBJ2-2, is DTGVSQNPRHKITKRGQNVTFRCDPISEHNRLYWYRQTLGQGPEFLTYFQNEAQLEKSRLLSDRFSAERPKGSFSTLEIQRTEQGDSAMYLCASSPGTGDRTGELFFGEGSRLTVL.

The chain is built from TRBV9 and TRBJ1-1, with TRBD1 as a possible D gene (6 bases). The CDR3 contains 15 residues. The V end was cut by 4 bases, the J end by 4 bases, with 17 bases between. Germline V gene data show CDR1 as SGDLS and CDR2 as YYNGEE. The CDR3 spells CASSPSRGQRTEAFF. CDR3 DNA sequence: TGTGCCAGCAGCCCGAGCCGGGGGCAGCGCACTGAAGCTTTCTTT.

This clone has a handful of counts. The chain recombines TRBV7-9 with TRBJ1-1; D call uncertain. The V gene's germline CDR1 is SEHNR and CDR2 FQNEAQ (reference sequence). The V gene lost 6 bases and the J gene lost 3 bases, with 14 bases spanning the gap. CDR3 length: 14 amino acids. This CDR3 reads CASRRRFGDTEAFF. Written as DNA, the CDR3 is TGTGCCAGCAGACGAAGGTTTGGGGACACTGAAGCTTTCTTT.

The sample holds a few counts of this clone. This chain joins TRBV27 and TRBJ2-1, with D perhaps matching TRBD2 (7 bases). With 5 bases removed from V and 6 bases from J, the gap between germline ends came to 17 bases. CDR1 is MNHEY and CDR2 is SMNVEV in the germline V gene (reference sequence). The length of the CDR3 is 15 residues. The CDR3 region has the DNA TGTGCCAGCAGTCCCTCAAGCGGGACAATCAATGAGCAGTTCTTC. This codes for CASSPSSGTINEQFF.

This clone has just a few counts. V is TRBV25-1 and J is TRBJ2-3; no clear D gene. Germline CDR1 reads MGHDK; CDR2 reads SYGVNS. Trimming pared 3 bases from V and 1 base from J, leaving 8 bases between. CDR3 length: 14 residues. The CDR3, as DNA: TGTGCCAGCAGTGATCGTTACCGCACAGATACGCAGTATTTT. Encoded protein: CASSDRYRTDTQYF.

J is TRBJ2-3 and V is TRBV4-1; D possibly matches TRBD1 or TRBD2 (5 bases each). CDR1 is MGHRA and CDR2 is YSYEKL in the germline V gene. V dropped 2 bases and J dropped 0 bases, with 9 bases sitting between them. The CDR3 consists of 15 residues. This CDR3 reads CASSQWDQSTDTQYF. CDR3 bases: TGCGCCAGCAGCCAATGGGACCAAAGCACAGATACGCAGTATTTT.

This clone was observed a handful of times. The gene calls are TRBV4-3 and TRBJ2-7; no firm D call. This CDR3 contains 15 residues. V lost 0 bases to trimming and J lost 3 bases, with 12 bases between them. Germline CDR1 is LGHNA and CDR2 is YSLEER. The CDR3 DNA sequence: TGCGCCAGCAGCCAAGAAGACTCGTCACACTACGAGCAGTACTTC. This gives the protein CASSQEDSSHYEQYF.

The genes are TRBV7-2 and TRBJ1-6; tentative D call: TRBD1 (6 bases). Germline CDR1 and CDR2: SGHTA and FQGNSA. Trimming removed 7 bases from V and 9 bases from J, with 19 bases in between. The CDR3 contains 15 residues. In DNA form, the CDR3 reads TGTGCCAGCACCGCACGGCCAGGGGCAGGTTCACCCCTCCACTTT. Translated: CASTARPGAGSPLHF.

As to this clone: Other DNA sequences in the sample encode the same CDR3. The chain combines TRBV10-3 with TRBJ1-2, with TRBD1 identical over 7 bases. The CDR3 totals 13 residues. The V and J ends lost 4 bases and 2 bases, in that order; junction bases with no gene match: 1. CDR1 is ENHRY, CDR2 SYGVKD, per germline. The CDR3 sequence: CAISGRGNYGYTF. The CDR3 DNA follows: TGTGCCATCAGTGGCAGGGGGAACTATGGCTACACCTTC.

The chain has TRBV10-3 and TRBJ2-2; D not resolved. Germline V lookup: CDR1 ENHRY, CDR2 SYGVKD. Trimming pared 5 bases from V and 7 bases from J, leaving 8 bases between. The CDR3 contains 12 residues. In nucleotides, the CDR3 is TGTGCCATCAGTCCCGAAATCGGGGAGCTGTTTTTT. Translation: CAISPEIGELFF.

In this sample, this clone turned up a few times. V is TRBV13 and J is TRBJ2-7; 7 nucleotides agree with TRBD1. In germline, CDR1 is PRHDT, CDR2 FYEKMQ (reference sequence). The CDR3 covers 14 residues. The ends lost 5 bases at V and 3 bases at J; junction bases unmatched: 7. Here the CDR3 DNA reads TGTGCCAGCAGCCGCCGGGACAGTCACTACGAGCAGTACTTC. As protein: CASSRRDSHYEQYF. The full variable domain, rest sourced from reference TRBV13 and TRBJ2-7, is AAGVIQSPRHLIKEKRETATLKCYPIPRHDTVYWYQQGPGQDPQFLISFYEKMQSDKGSIPDRFSAQQFSDYHSELNMSSLELGDSALYFCASSRRDSHYEQYFGPGTRLTVT.

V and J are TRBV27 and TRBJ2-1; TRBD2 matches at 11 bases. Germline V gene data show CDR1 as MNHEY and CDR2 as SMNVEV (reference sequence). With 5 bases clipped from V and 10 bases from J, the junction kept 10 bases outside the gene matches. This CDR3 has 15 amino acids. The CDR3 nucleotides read TGTGCCAGCAGTAACAGGGGGACTAGCGGCCTGGAGCAGTTCTTC. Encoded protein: CASSNRGTSGLEQFF.

CDR3 nucleotide sequence: TGCGCCAGCAGGACAGCACAGGGAATTTACAATGAGCAGTTCTTC. Residues: CASRTAQGIYNEQFF. The genes are TRBV4-1 and TRBJ2-1; TRBD1 is a possible D gene (6 bases). V was clipped by 6 bases and J by 4 bases, with 16 bases between them. Germline CDR1 and CDR2: MGHRA and YSYEKL. The CDR3 extends over 15 amino acids.

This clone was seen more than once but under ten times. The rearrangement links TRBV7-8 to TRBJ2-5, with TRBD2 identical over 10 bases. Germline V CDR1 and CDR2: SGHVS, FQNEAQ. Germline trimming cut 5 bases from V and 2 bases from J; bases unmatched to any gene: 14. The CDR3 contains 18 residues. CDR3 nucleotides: TGTGCCAGCAGCACCCGGCCGGGTACTAGCGGGGAACAAGAGACCCAGTACTTC. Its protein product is CASSTRPGTSGEQETQYF. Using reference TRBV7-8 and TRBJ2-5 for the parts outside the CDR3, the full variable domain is GAGVSQSPRYKVAKRGQDVALRCDPISGHVSLFWYQQALGQGPEFLTYFQNEAQLDKSGLPSDRFFAERPEGSVSTLKIQRTQQEDSAVYLCASSTRPGTSGEQETQYFGPGTRLLVL.

CDR3 region: CASSPDRGSADTQYF. The CDR3 DNA follows: TGTGCCAGCTCACCAGACCGGGGGAGCGCAGATACGCAGTATTTT. The chain links TRBV18 to TRBJ2-3, with a possible D match to TRBD2 (6 bases). The V end lost 2 bases, the J end lost 4 bases, and 13 bases lay between the germline ends. This CDR3 is built from 15 residues. Per germline, CDR1 KGHSH and CDR2 LQKENI.

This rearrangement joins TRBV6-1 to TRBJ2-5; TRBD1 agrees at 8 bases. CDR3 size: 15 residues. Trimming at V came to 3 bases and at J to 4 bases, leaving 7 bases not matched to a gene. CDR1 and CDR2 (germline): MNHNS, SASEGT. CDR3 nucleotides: TGTGCCAGCAGTGACCGGACAGGGTGGAGAGAGACCCAGTACTTC. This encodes CASSDRTGWRETQYF.

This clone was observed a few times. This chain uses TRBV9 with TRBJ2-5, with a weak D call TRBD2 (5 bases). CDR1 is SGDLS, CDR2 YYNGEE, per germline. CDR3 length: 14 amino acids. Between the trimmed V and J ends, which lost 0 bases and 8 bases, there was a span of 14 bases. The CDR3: CASSVVAEEPTQYF. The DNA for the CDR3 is TGTGCCAGCAGCGTAGTCGCGGAGGAGCCAACCCAGTACTTC.